Below, 31 T cell receptor beta chains from the same sample are listed, as sequenced in a study of shared clonotypes between healthy human individuals. Naive CD8 cells were CD45RO-negative, positively selected for CCR7, excluding terminally differentiated effector memory CD45RA+ cells. Only in-frame clones appear in the TCRdb table, and some are missing; sequencing was by immunoSEQ multiplex PCR. The sample contains hundreds of thousands of clones, around 96% of which appear only once. What was sequenced was naive CD8+ T cells sorted from blood. The receptor set was obtained from a woman younger than 45 in good health.

The rearrangement uses TRBV11-2 and TRBJ2-3; the match to TRBD2 covers 12 bases. The CDR3 loop spans 14 amino acids. J gave up 5 bases and V 3 bases, and 0 bases lay outside the gene matches. Germline V gives CDR1 SGHAT, CDR2 FQNNGV. The DNA of the CDR3 is TGTGCCAGCAGCTTGACTAGCGGGAGAGATACGCAGTATTTT. Translated, it gives CASSLTSGRDTQYF.

The chain recombines TRBV6-5 with TRBJ2-2, with D maybe TRBD1 (6 bases). Trimming shortened V by 4 bases and J by 6 bases, and 12 bases separated the two germline ends. The CDR3 totals 14 residues. Looked up from germline, CDR1 is MNHEY and CDR2 is SVGAGI. CDR3 coding DNA: TGTGCCAGCAGTTTACAGGGTTCATCCGGGGAGCTGTTTTTT. Protein sequence: CASSLQGSSGELFF.

V is TRBV2 and J is TRBJ1-1; D call uncertain. This CDR3 has 15 amino acids. The V gene's germline CDR1 is SNHLY and CDR2 FYNNEI. Trimming left V 2 bases short and J 5 bases short, with 15 bases between. The CDR3 DNA follows: TGTGCCAGCAGTGAAATAGTTCTTTCGAGGACTGAAGCTTTCTTT. Amino acid sequence: CASSEIVLSRTEAFF.

CDR3 sequence (DNA): TGCGCCAGCAGCTTGCAGTCTAGCGGGTTTTCCTACAATGAGCAGTTCTTC. Translation: CASSLQSSGFSYNEQFF. The chain recombines TRBV5-1 with TRBJ2-1, with TRBD2 matching 8 bases. After removal of 1 base from V and 1 base from J, the junction contained 7 bases not matched to a gene. Germline values: CDR1 SGHRS, CDR2 YFSETQ. The CDR3 covers 17 residues.

The J gene is TRBJ2-7, the V gene TRBV2; D possibly corresponds to TRBD2 (6 bases). Per germline, CDR1 SNHLY and CDR2 FYNNEI. V lost 1 base and J 3 bases, leaving 13 bases between the germline ends. The CDR3 extends over 15 amino acids. The CDR3 loop is CASSEDDSGDYEQYF. In DNA, the CDR3 is TGTGCCAGCAGTGAAGATGATAGCGGAGACTACGAGCAGTACTTC.

This chain uses TRBV27 with TRBJ2-2; a possible D gene is TRBD1 (6 bases). This CDR3 is 15 amino acids long. The germline V gene has CDR1 MNHEY and CDR2 SMNVEV (reference sequence). The V end was cut by 6 bases, the J end by 4 bases, with 15 bases between. The CDR3 DNA reads TGTGCCAGCAGACTTGGGGGCGCAGGCACCGGGGAGCTGTTTTTT. Residues: CASRLGGAGTGELFF.

CDR3 bases: TGTGCCAGTAGTATAGTCTGGGACGGATCCTACGAGCAGTACTTC. As protein: CASSIVWDGSYEQYF. V gene TRBV19 combines with J gene TRBJ2-7; D might be TRBD1 or TRBD2, each matching 5 bases. Per germline, CDR1 LNHDA and CDR2 SQIVND (reference sequence). V was trimmed by 1 base and J by 1 base, leaving 11 bases between them. This CDR3 has 15 amino acids. Using reference TRBV19 and TRBJ2-7 for the parts outside the CDR3, the full variable domain is DGGITQSPKYLFRKEGQNVTLSCEQNLNHDAMYWYRQDPGQGLRLIYYSQIVNDFQKGDIAEGYSVSREKKESFPLTVTSAQKNPTAFYLCASSIVWDGSYEQYFGPGTRLTVT.

V usage is TRBV5-5 and J usage is TRBJ1-2, with D unclear. The CDR3 extends over 13 amino acids. Trimming took off 0 bases at V and 5 bases at J, with 8 bases between the two ends. Germline CDR1 SGHKS, CDR2 YYEKEE (reference sequence). The chain's CDR3 is CASSLGQVYGYTF. The CDR3 nucleotides are TGTGCCAGCAGCTTGGGGCAAGTTTATGGCTACACCTTC. Variable domain in full (rest from reference TRBV5-5 and TRBJ1-2): DAGVTQSPTHLIKTRGQQVTLRCSPISGHKSVSWYQQVLGQGPQFIFQYYEKEERGRGNFPDRFSARQFPNYSSELNVNALLLGDSALYLCASSLGQVYGYTFGSGTRLTVV.

This clone was counted a single time. The chain links TRBV28 to TRBJ2-7; 8 bases fit TRBD1. The CDR3 has 14 residues. CDR1 MDHEN and CDR2 SYDVKM come from the germline V gene. V shed 5 bases and J 2 bases; nucleotides not matched to a gene: 5. The CDR3 loop is CASSDTTGAYEQYF. In DNA form, the CDR3 reads TGTGCCAGCAGTGACACGACAGGGGCCTACGAGCAGTACTTC.

The chain recombines TRBV9 with TRBJ2-7, with 14 bases identical to TRBD2. The V and J ends lost 4 bases and 3 bases, in that order; junction bases with no gene match: 3. Germline V gene sequence: CDR1 SGDLS, CDR2 YYNGEE. CDR3 length: 15 residues. CDR3 in amino acids: CASSPGTSGGYEQYF. DNA for the CDR3: TGTGCCAGCAGCCCCGGGACTAGCGGGGGCTACGAGCAGTACTTC.

The chain joins TRBV6-4 to TRBJ2-2; TRBD2 matches 11 bases. The CDR3 runs to 15 residues. V dropped 7 bases and J dropped 5; count of bases not matched to a gene: 6. CDR1 MRHNA and CDR2 SNTAGT come from the germline V gene. The CDR3 sequence: CASKKGLAATGELFF. CDR3 bases: TGTGCCAGCAAGAAGGGACTAGCGGCAACCGGGGAGCTGTTTTTT.

This chain connects TRBV5-1 to TRBJ2-7, with D possibly being TRBD2 (6 bases). Trimming shortened V by 5 bases and J by 3 bases, and 12 bases separated the two germline ends. The CDR3 contains 13 residues. CDR1 SGHRS and CDR2 YFSETQ come from the germline V gene. This CDR3 reads CASSWTTNYEQYF. As DNA, the CDR3 is TGCGCCAGCAGTTGGACTACCAACTACGAGCAGTACTTC.

Notes on this clone: Distinct nucleotide sequences in the sample also encode this CDR3. The chain recombines TRBV7-2 with TRBJ1-1; D gene ambiguous. Trimming stripped 3 bases from V and 3 bases from J, with 5 bases between. The length of the CDR3 is 12 residues. The germline CDR1 and CDR2 sequences are SGHTA and FQGNSA. For the CDR3, the DNA is TGTGCCAGCAGCTTGGGTTACACTGAAGCTTTCTTT. As protein: CASSLGYTEAFF.

The genes are TRBV29-1 and TRBJ1-2; D not certain. The length of the CDR3 is 14 residues. Germline assignment: CDR1 SQVTM and CDR2 ANQGSEA. Between the trimmed V and J ends, which lost 2 bases and 0 bases, there was a span of 10 bases. CDR3 nucleotide sequence: TGCAGCGTTGAATGGGAAACTTCTAACTATGGCTACACCTTC. This encodes CSVEWETSNYGYTF. Combining the CDR3 with reference TRBV29-1 and TRBJ1-2 gives the whole variable domain SAVISQKPSRDICQRGTSLTIQCQVDSQVTMMFWYRQQPGQSLTLIATANQGSEATYESGFVIDKFPISRPNLTFSTLTVSNMSPEDSSIYLCSVEWETSNYGYTFGSGTRLTVV.

The chain joins TRBV19 to TRBJ2-3, with 9 nucleotides matching TRBD1. Germline CDR1 and CDR2: LNHDA and SQIVND (reference sequence). The CDR3 has 15 residues. Trimming at V came to 6 bases and at J to 6 bases, leaving 10 bases not matched to a gene. As DNA, the CDR3 is TGTGCCAGTAGGAGGGACAGGGCCACTCTGGATACGCAGTATTTT. Residues: CASRRDRATLDTQYF.

This rearrangement joins TRBV5-4 to TRBJ2-2; no reliable D call. Trimming stripped 4 bases from V and 6 bases from J, with 16 bases between. The CDR3 totals 15 residues. Germline values: CDR1 SGHNT, CDR2 YYREEE (reference sequence). In nucleotides, the CDR3 is TGTGCCAGCAGCAATCCACCGGACGAGGCCGGGGAGCTGTTTTTT. Its protein product is CASSNPPDEAGELFF.

The chain couples TRBV11-2 to TRBJ2-3; tentative D call: TRBD2 (5 bases). Germline-derived CDR1 and CDR2 are SGHAT and FQNNGV. The CDR3 consists of 15 residues. The V end lost 0 bases, the J end lost 2 bases, and 9 bases lay between the germline ends. In DNA, the CDR3 is TGTGCCAGCAGCTTAGAACTAGGTTTCACAGATACGCAGTATTTT. This translates into CASSLELGFTDTQYF.

This chain joins TRBV7-9 and TRBJ1-2, with TRBD1 as a possible D gene (6 bases). The CDR3 has 12 residues. Trimming took 6 bases from V and 5 from J, leaving 10 bases between them. Germline V gives CDR1 SEHNR, CDR2 FQNEAQ (reference sequence). CDR3 in DNA: TGTGCCAGCAGAGAAACAGGGTATGGCTACACCTTC. As protein: CASRETGYGYTF.

The rearrangement links TRBV28 to TRBJ1-3, with no clear D. The CDR3 runs 12 residues. CDR1 and CDR2 from the germline V gene are MDHEN and SYDVKM. V shed 8 bases and J shed 4 bases, with 9 bases lying between them. The CDR3 protein is CASGVTGNTIYF. The CDR3 DNA reads TGTGCCAGCGGGGTTACGGGAAACACCATATATTTT.

In this sample, this clone turned up once. The identical CDR3 is also encoded by other nucleotide sequences in the sample. The rearrangement links TRBV11-2 to TRBJ2-3, with D unresolved. Germline CDR1 reads SGHAT; CDR2 reads FQNNGV. The ends were cut back, 1 base at V and 2 bases at J, with 10 bases in the middle. The CDR3 is 15 amino acids. This chain's CDR3 is CASSLVQASTDTQYF. The CDR3 DNA reads as TGTGCCAGCAGCTTAGTCCAGGCCTCCACAGATACGCAGTATTTT. Combining the CDR3 with reference TRBV11-2 and TRBJ2-3 gives the whole variable domain EAGVAQSPRYKIIEKRQSVAFWCNPISGHATLYWYQQILGQGPKLLIQFQNNGVVDDSQLPKDRFSAERLKGVDSTLKIQPAKLEDSAVYLCASSLVQASTDTQYFGPGTRLTVL.

CDR3 loop: CASSQGGDRDEQYF. Written as DNA, the CDR3 is TGTGCCAGCAGCCAAGGGGGGGACCGCGACGAGCAGTACTTC. This rearrangement joins TRBV11-2 to TRBJ2-7; D may be TRBD2 (7 bases). V gave up 5 bases and J gave up 5 bases, with 16 bases separating them. CDR1 SGHAT and CDR2 FQNNGV come from the germline V gene. The CDR3 has 14 amino acids.

The chain links TRBV5-5 to TRBJ2-2, with D perhaps TRBD2 (6 bases). Per the germline V gene, CDR1 is SGHKS and CDR2 is YYEKEE (reference sequence). This CDR3 spans 16 amino acids. V dropped 1 base and J dropped 9 bases, with 19 bases sitting between them. The CDR3 nucleotides are TGTGCCAGCAGCTTGAGAGGGCACGGGGACTCCTGGGAGCTGTTTTTT. Its translation: CASSLRGHGDSWELFF.

Concerning this clone: The conserved closing phenylalanine or tryptophan is absent in this CDR3, likely reflecting a read error. The limits of the CDR3 on the DNA are not certain, so only TCRdb's listed CDR3 is given. CDR3 sequence reads: CASSPKTGGADPEEI. The chain combines TRBV5-4 with TRBJ2-7. From its first to its last residue, the CDR3 has 15 amino acids. Germline V gene lookup returns CDR1 SGHNT and CDR2 YYREEE (reference sequence).

The V call is TRBV25-1, the J call TRBJ2-7; TRBD2 might be the D (5 bases). Germline-derived CDR1 and CDR2 are MGHDK and SYGVNS. The CDR3 is 17 amino acids. The ends were cut back, 6 bases at V and 1 base at J, with 22 bases in the middle. CDR3 sequence: CASRGPSEGDKSYEQYF. CDR3 DNA sequence: TGTGCCAGCAGAGGTCCATCAGAGGGCGACAAATCCTACGAGCAGTACTTC.

This clone was detected only once. The gene calls are TRBV27 and TRBJ2-7, with 8 bases that match TRBD2. This CDR3 is 14 amino acids long. V lost 8 bases and J lost 2; bases outside the gene matches: 8. The germline CDR1 and CDR2 sequences are MNHEY and SMNVEV (reference sequence). CDR3 amino acids: CASGWTSRAYEQYF. CDR3 DNA sequence: TGTGCCAGCGGGTGGACTAGCCGCGCCTACGAGCAGTACTTC.

This clone appeared once. This chain uses TRBV7-8 with TRBJ2-6; weak D call: TRBD2 (5 bases). The CDR3 contains 15 residues. Germline-derived CDR1 and CDR2 are SGHVS and FQNEAQ. Trimming removed 5 bases from V and 1 base from J, with 9 bases in between. This CDR3 is CASSPDLSGANVLTF. CDR3 bases: TGTGCCAGCAGCCCGGACTTGTCTGGGGCCAACGTCCTGACTTTC.

J is TRBJ1-1 and V is TRBV6-6; tentative D call: TRBD1 (5 bases). CDR1 MNHNY and CDR2 SVGAGI come from the germline V gene (reference sequence). The CDR3 has 14 residues. V gave up 6 bases and J gave up 8 bases, with 19 bases separating them. CDR3 sequence: CASSQYNRLVEAFF. CDR3 sequence (DNA): TGTGCCAGCAGCCAATACAACAGGTTGGTCGAAGCTTTCTTT.

The chain is built from TRBV19 and TRBJ2-1; 7 bases agree with TRBD2. The CDR3 contains 15 residues. Germline V CDR1 and CDR2: LNHDA, SQIVND (reference sequence). The V gene end was trimmed by 2 bases and the J gene end by 6 bases; junction bases not matched to a gene: 7. The CDR3 bases are TGTGCCAGTAGTATAATGCGCGGGAGTGGCAATGAGCAGTTCTTC. Amino acids: CASSIMRGSGNEQFF.

The chain couples TRBV21-1 to TRBJ2-7; the table gives TRBD2 as D, unverified against the DNA. TRBV21-1 counts as a pseudogene. The CDR3 runs to 13 residues. This chain's CDR3 is CASSKKAYYEQYF. In nucleotides, the CDR3 is TGTGCCAGCAGCAAAAAAGCGTACTACGAGCAGTACTTC.

The gene calls are TRBV19 and TRBJ2-7, with a possible D match to TRBD1 (5 bases). V lost 1 base and J 2 bases, leaving 6 bases between the germline ends. CDR3 length equals 13 residues. Germline CDR1 and CDR2: LNHDA and SQIVND (reference sequence). CDR3 bases: TGTGCCAGTAGTATAGGGACAACCTACGAGCAGTACTTC. It translates to CASSIGTTYEQYF.

The CDR3 region is CASRQSPMGKNIQYF. CDR3 sequence (DNA): TGTGCCAGCAGACAGAGTCCGATGGGCAAAAACATTCAGTACTTC. The gene calls are TRBV2 and TRBJ2-4; no clear D gene. The V gene's germline CDR1 is SNHLY and CDR2 FYNNEI. V dropped 6 bases and J dropped 3 bases, with 15 bases sitting between them. The length of the CDR3 is 15 residues.